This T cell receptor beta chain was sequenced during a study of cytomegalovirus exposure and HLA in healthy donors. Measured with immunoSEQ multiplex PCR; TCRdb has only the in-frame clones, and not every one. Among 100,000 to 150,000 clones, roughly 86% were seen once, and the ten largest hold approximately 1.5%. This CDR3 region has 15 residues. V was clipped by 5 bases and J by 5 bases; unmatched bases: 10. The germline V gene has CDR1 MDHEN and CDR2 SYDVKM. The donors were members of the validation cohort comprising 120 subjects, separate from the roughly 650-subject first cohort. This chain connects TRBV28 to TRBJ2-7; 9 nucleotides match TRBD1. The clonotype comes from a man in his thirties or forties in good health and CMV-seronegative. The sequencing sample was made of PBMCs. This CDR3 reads CASSPPNRGRNEQYF. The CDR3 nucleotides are TGTGCCAGCAGTCCCCCAAACAGGGGGCGAAACGAGCAGTACTTC.